These 20 T cell receptor beta chains originate from one sample sequenced in a study of blood T cells in healthy people across ages. Primed by a sample-barcoded 5' primer and a J-beta primer mix, a second PCR proceeded for 7 to 11 cycles. TCRdb analysed the 5' RACE reads with MiXCR anew, one entry per CDR3 protein. In the table there are 750,000 to 1,000,000 distinct CDR3 sequences, 25% to 35% of which are singletons. This sample was shared with a second study, whose subject was T cells of mothers and their children.

The sample taken for sequencing was blood. The receptors come from a woman in her thirties or forties in good health.

This chain joins TRBV20-1 and TRBJ1-1; a weak D match, TRBD1 (5 bases). Trimming removed 5 bases from V and 7 bases from J, with 17 bases in between. The CDR3 is 13 residues long. CDR1 and CDR2 from the germline V gene are DFQATT and SNEGSKA (reference sequence). This chain's CDR3 is CSAEGPLGGEAFF. The CDR3, as DNA: TGCAGTGCTGAGGGACCTCTCGGGGGTGAAGCTTTCTTT.

This clonotype was detected a few times. J is TRBJ2-1 and V is TRBV24-1; 9 nucleotides agree with TRBD2. The CDR3 sequence is 17 residues long. Trimming cost V 4 bases and J 0 bases; bases outside gene matches: 6. CDR1 and CDR2 from the germline V gene are KGHDR and SFDVKD. The CDR3 coding sequence is TGTGCCACCAGTGACAATCTAGCGGGGAGCTCCTACAATGAGCAGTTCTTC. Its translation is CATSDNLAGSSYNEQFF.

The sample holds many counts of this clonotype. The chain joins TRBV6-6 to TRBJ2-4, with TRBD2 identical over 9 bases. V lost 3 bases to trimming and J lost 6 bases; unmatched junction nucleotides: 9. The CDR3 length is 16 residues. The germline gives CDR1 MNHNY, CDR2 SVGAGI (reference sequence). CDR3: CASSYYFGTSRNIQYF. The CDR3 region has the DNA TGTGCCAGCAGTTATTATTTCGGGACTAGCCGAAACATTCAGTACTTC.

This clonotype has only a few counts. This chain links TRBV13 with TRBJ2-4; maybe TRBD1 (5 bases). The J call may be mistaken, given a closer DNA end match to TRBJ2-5. Per germline, CDR1 PRHDT and CDR2 FYEKMQ (reference sequence). The CDR3 sequence is 15 residues long. CDR3 in DNA: TGTGCCAGCAGCTTACTTCAGGGCCTTGGGGAGACCCAGTACTTC. It encodes CASSLLQGLGETQYF.

The chain combines TRBV12-3 or TRBV12-4 with TRBJ1-2; D gene ambiguous. With 8 bases removed from V and 8 bases from J, the gap between germline ends came to 21 bases. CDR3 length equals 14 residues. The CDR3 region has the DNA TGTGCCAGCGGAAGGACTAAGCTATTGGGAGGCTACACCTTC. Its translation: CASGRTKLLGGYTF.

V gene TRBV7-2 combines with J gene TRBJ2-3; TRBD2 agrees at 14 bases. This CDR3 comprises 15 residues. After removal of 10 bases from V and 7 bases from J, the junction contained 10 bases not matched to a gene. Germline V gene lookup returns CDR1 SGHTA and CDR2 FQGNSA. CDR3 in amino acids: CANTPGLAGGYTQYF. In nucleotides, the CDR3 is TGTGCCAACACCCCAGGACTAGCGGGGGGATATACGCAGTATTTT.

The chain couples TRBV20-1 to TRBJ2-3; D possibly corresponds to TRBD1 (5 bases). The V gene lost 0 bases and the J gene lost 4 bases, with 14 bases spanning the gap. Germline V gene sequence: CDR1 DFQATT, CDR2 SNEGSKA (reference sequence). CDR3 length: 15 amino acids. The DNA of the CDR3 is TGCAGTGCTAGAGATCCAGGGAAAAAAGCAGATACGCAGTATTTT. Protein: CSARDPGKKADTQYF.

The chain carries TRBV5-1 and TRBJ2-5; 10 bases line up with TRBD1. The CDR3 consists of 15 residues. Germline CDR1 reads SGHRS; CDR2 reads YFSETQ. J lost 5 bases, V lost 3 bases, and 7 bases had no gene match. CDR3 sequence reads: CASSSFPGQGETQYF. In DNA, the CDR3 is TGCGCCAGCAGCTCGTTTCCGGGACAGGGGGAGACCCAGTACTTC.

The CDR3 DNA reads as TGCGCCAGCAGCTCTTTCAGGGGCGGGAACACTGAAGCTTTCTTT. It yields the protein CASSSFRGGNTEAFF. The rearrangement uses TRBV5-1 and TRBJ1-1; TRBD1 might be the D (6 bases). Germline V CDR1 and CDR2: SGHRS, YFSETQ. The CDR3 extends over 15 amino acids. V shed 3 bases and J shed 1 base, with 13 bases lying between them.

This clonotype was seen a handful of times. The chain links TRBV28 to TRBJ2-7; possibly TRBD1 or TRBD2 for D (5 bases each). This CDR3 is 15 amino acids long. The V end was cut by 3 bases, the J end by 3 bases, with 15 bases between. CDR1 is MDHEN, CDR2 SYDVKM, per germline. CDR3 protein: CASSFSSQGGYEQYF. The CDR3, as DNA: TGTGCCAGCAGTTTCTCTAGCCAGGGTGGCTACGAGCAGTACTTC.

As regards this clonotype: A much larger clone is a single base away; this may be a read error. This rearrangement joins TRBV5-1 to TRBJ2-3; weak D call: TRBD1 (6 bases). CDR3 size: 16 residues. The germline CDR1 and CDR2 sequences are SGHRS and YFSETQ. In DNA form, the CDR3 reads TGCGCCCGCAGCTTGGGGGCAACCGACACCACAGATACGCAGTATTTT. This codes for CARSLGATDTTDTQYF.

This clonotype was counted at least ten times. J is TRBJ2-5 and V is TRBV7-9; TRBD2 is a possible D gene (6 bases). This CDR3 is built from 17 residues. Trimming took 2 bases from V and 2 from J, leaving 18 bases between them. Germline CDR1 is SEHNR and CDR2 is FQNEAQ (reference sequence). The CDR3 region is CASSLSPFWGEQETQYF. The DNA of the CDR3 is TGTGCCAGCAGCTTATCCCCGTTTTGGGGGGAACAAGAGACCCAGTACTTC.

This clonotype has just a few counts. The V gene is TRBV7-3, the J gene TRBJ2-3, with 13 bases aligning to TRBD2. The CDR3 totals 14 residues. The V gene's germline CDR1 is SGHTA and CDR2 FQGTGA. The V gene end was trimmed by 5 bases and the J gene end by 9 bases; junction bases not matched to a gene: 5. The CDR3 nucleotides read TGTGCCAGCAGCCCCCGGACTAGCGGGGGAACGCAGTATTTT. Its translation: CASSPRTSGGTQYF.

This clonotype was recorded at least ten times. The CDR3 DNA reads as TGTGCCAGCAGGTTGGCTAGCGGGGGGCTCTTCTACGAGCAGTACTTC. Its protein is CASRLASGGLFYEQYF. The chain couples TRBV7-2 to TRBJ2-7; 11 bases align to TRBD2. J gave up 3 bases and V 6 bases, and 10 bases lay outside the gene matches. This CDR3 comprises 16 residues. Per germline, CDR1 SGHTA and CDR2 FQGNSA.

This clonotype was counted a few times. The CDR3 sequence is CASSLEREGPLEQYF. DNA of the CDR3: TGTGCCAGCAGTCTGGAGCGGGAGGGCCCCCTCGAGCAGTACTTC. The gene calls are TRBV12-3 or TRBV12-4 and TRBJ2-5; TRBD2 aligns across 10 bases. The J call may be mistaken, given a closer DNA end match to TRBJ2-7. The CDR3 spans 15 residues.

Many counts were recorded for this clonotype. The V gene is TRBV4-1, the J gene TRBJ1-2; TRBD1 matches at 8 bases. This CDR3 spans 14 amino acids. Germline CDR1 MGHRA, CDR2 YSYEKL. The V gene end was trimmed by 4 bases and the J gene end by 2 bases; junction bases not matched to a gene: 3. In DNA form, the CDR3 reads TGCGCCAGCAGCCTGGGACAGGACAACTATGGCTACACCTTC. This gives the protein CASSLGQDNYGYTF.

In the case of this clonotype: One junction end disagrees with the germline gene, perhaps due to a read error. The chain links TRBV7-3 to TRBJ1-1; the D is unclear. The CDR3 extends over 14 amino acids. Germline V CDR1 and CDR2: SGHTA, FQGTGA. The DNA of the CDR3 is TGTGCCCGCAGCTTATCGGCTGCAAACACTGAAGCTTTCTTT. As protein: CARSLSAANTEAFF.

This clonotype was counted between two and nine times. A much larger clone sits a single nucleotide away, making a read error possible. The V gene is TRBV24-1, the J gene TRBJ2-7; D is undetermined. The CDR3 length is 16 residues. Germline V gene data show CDR1 as KGHDR and CDR2 as SFDVKD. The CDR3: CVTSDLPTGTSYEQYF. The CDR3 region has the DNA TGTGTCACCAGTGATCTGCCCACTGGAACATCCTACGAGCAGTACTTC.

In the case of this clonotype: At one boundary the junction diverges from the germline segment, which might be a read error. This chain uses TRBV5-1 with TRBJ2-1, with a possible D match to TRBD1 (6 bases). Germline CDR1 reads SGHRS; CDR2 reads YFSETQ. CDR3 length: 16 residues. CDR3 in amino acids: CDSSLTTGQSYNEQFF. CDR3 sequence (DNA): TGCGACAGCAGCTTGACTACGGGACAATCCTACAATGAGCAGTTCTTC.

This clonotype appeared many times. J is TRBJ2-7 and V is TRBV28; no definite D call. Germline V gene sequence: CDR1 MDHEN, CDR2 SYDVKM. The CDR3 length is 14 residues. Trimming took off 6 bases at V and 2 bases at J, with 14 bases between the two ends. The CDR3 here is CASSGPPTPYEQYF. CDR3 DNA: TGTGCCAGCAGCGGGCCCCCGACCCCCTACGAGCAGTACTTC.